The 17 T cell receptor beta chains given below trace back to one sample, sequenced in a study of blood T cell repertoires in COVID-19. Some clones are missing from TCRdb's copy, which holds only in-frame ones; the method was immunoSEQ multiplex PCR. The sample shows approximately 85,000 clones, around 87% of them seen only once. The sequenced material came from peripheral blood. The receptors here all came from a woman aged 50 to 60 with active or convalescent COVID-19.

The chain carries TRBV7-9 and TRBJ1-3; D might be TRBD1 (6 bases). Germline V CDR1 and CDR2: SEHNR, FQNEAQ (reference sequence). The CDR3 totals 15 residues. V shed 5 bases and J shed 0 bases, with 11 bases lying between them. DNA of the CDR3: TGTGCCAGCAGCCCTGACAGGAGCTCTGGAAACACCATATATTTT. Translating it yields CASSPDRSSGNTIYF.

CDR3 DNA: TGTGCCAGCAGCCAATCGGGGAACACAGATACGCAGTATTTT. Protein: CASSQSGNTDTQYF. The V call is TRBV3-1 (or the pseudogene TRBV3-2), the J call TRBJ2-3, with a weak D call TRBD2 (5 bases). The germline gives CDR1 LGHDT, CDR2 YNNKEL (reference sequence). CDR3 length: 14 amino acids. V was clipped by 2 bases and J by 2 bases, with 8 bases between them.

The J gene is TRBJ1-2, the V gene TRBV20-1, with D possibly matching TRBD1 (5 bases). V gave up 4 bases and J gave up 4 bases, with 7 bases separating them. Germline lookup yields CDR1 DFQATT and CDR2 SNEGSKA (reference sequence). This CDR3 comprises 11 residues. CDR3 amino acids: CSATDSYGYTF. The CDR3 coding sequence is TGCAGTGCTACCGACAGCTATGGCTACACCTTC.

The chain has TRBV21-1 and TRBJ2-1; the table's D gene call, TRBD2, was not cross checked with the DNA. TRBV21-1 is tagged as a pseudogene. This CDR3 comprises 15 residues. The chain's CDR3 is CASTSDGDSYNEQFF. The CDR3 nucleotides read TGTGCCAGCACCTCCGACGGGGACTCCTACAATGAGCAGTTCTTC.

V gene TRBV7-2 combines with J gene TRBJ2-1; 9 nucleotides agree with TRBD2. This CDR3 has 17 residues. V gave up 1 base and J gave up 7 bases; unmatched junction bases: 11. CDR1 and CDR2 (germline): SGHTA, FQGNSA. The CDR3 is CASSLGGAASGKNEQFF. The CDR3 nucleotides read TGTGCCAGCAGCTTAGGGGGGGCGGCTAGCGGGAAGAATGAGCAGTTCTTC.

J is TRBJ2-7 and V is TRBV6-5, with a possible D match to TRBD1 (6 bases). Trimming removed 5 bases from V and 4 bases from J, with 9 bases in between. There are 12 residues in the CDR3. The germline V gene encodes CDR1 MNHEY and CDR2 SVGAGI. CDR3 region: CASSPQGYEQYF. The CDR3 DNA reads as TGTGCCAGCAGTCCACAGGGATACGAGCAGTACTTC.

The rearrangement joins TRBV2 to TRBJ1-5; 7 nucleotides match TRBD1. The CDR3 is 16 amino acids. The germline V gene has CDR1 SNHLY and CDR2 FYNNEI. Trimming took 5 bases from V and 2 from J; bases not matched to a gene: 9. The CDR3 loop reads CASSSDRGRGNQPQHF. CDR3 nucleotide sequence: TGTGCCAGCAGTTCCGATAGGGGGCGAGGCAATCAGCCCCAGCATTTT.

The rearrangement links TRBV21-1 to TRBJ1-5; the D segment call TRBD1 is taken from the table without a DNA check. TRBV21-1 constitutes a pseudogene. The CDR3 totals 16 residues. The DNA of the CDR3 is TGTGCCAGCAGCAAAGAGTCCATGATGTGGGGGACAGGCCAGCATTTT. Protein: CASSKESMMWGTGQHF.

J is TRBJ2-7 and V is TRBV7-2; D is unclear. V lost 4 bases to trimming and J lost 6 bases, with 16 bases between them. Germline V CDR1 and CDR2: SGHTA, FQGNSA. There are 14 residues in the CDR3. CDR3 region: CASSSQTTRSEQYF. The CDR3 DNA is TGTGCCAGCAGCTCCCAAACGACTCGTTCCGAGCAGTACTTC.

The chain recombines TRBV7-8 with TRBJ2-7; 8 nucleotides agree with TRBD1. J lost 6 bases, V lost 4 bases, and 11 bases had no gene match. Germline V gene data show CDR1 as SGHVS and CDR2 as FQNEAQ. This CDR3 has 15 amino acids. CDR3 nucleotides: TGTGCCAGCAGCTCAGGGACAGGTTGGTTAGGCGAGCAGTACTTC. It specifies CASSSGTGWLGEQYF.

The chain carries TRBV12-3 or TRBV12-4 and TRBJ2-5; 9 bases align to TRBD2. This CDR3 has 13 residues. The ends lost 2 bases at V and 5 bases at J; junction bases unmatched: 0. CDR3 DNA: TGTGCCAGCAGTTTAACTAGCGGGGAGACCCAGTACTTC. It specifies CASSLTSGETQYF.

This chain joins TRBV7-8 and TRBJ1-1, with D perhaps TRBD1 (6 bases). The CDR3 consists of 15 residues. The germline V gene encodes CDR1 SGHVS and CDR2 FQNEAQ. The V gene lost 1 base and the J gene lost 4 bases, with 13 bases spanning the gap. CDR3 nucleotide sequence: TGTGCCAGCAGCTTAGGGGGGGGCAGGGTCACTGAAGCTTTCTTT. This encodes CASSLGGGRVTEAFF.

On this clone itself: Other DNA sequences from this sample encode an identical CDR3 as well. This chain joins TRBV6-2 or TRBV6-3 and TRBJ2-2; 12 bases match TRBD2. This CDR3 region has 14 residues. Germline V CDR1 and CDR2: MNHEY, SVGEGT. Unmatched junction bases numbered 1, after V lost 5 bases and J lost 6 bases. CDR3 loop: CASSRLAGAGELFF. The CDR3 DNA follows: TGTGCCAGCAGTAGACTAGCGGGGGCCGGGGAGCTGTTTTTT.

The chain links TRBV7-3 to TRBJ2-1; weak D call: TRBD2 (5 bases). Deletions cut 5 bases from V and 5 bases from J, with 10 bases between. CDR1 and CDR2 (germline): SGHTA, FQGTGA. The CDR3 sequence is 13 residues long. The CDR3 here is CASSQGLNNEQFF. CDR3 DNA: TGTGCCAGCAGCCAAGGACTCAACAATGAGCAGTTCTTC.

Concerning this clone: The junction differs from germline at one of its ends, possibly a read error. The chain combines TRBV9 with TRBJ1-6; 7 bases agree with TRBD1. This CDR3 region has 12 residues. Per germline, CDR1 SGDLS and CDR2 YYNGEE. The chain's CDR3 is CASGGRDSFLNF. The CDR3 DNA follows: TGTGCCAGCGGAGGCCGGGACAGCTTTTTGAACTTT.

The chain couples TRBV7-6 to TRBJ1-3; D is undetermined. Germline lookup yields CDR1 SGHVS and CDR2 FNYEAQ. The CDR3 covers 18 residues. Trimming took 1 base from V and 0 from J, leaving 16 bases between them. The CDR3 coding sequence is TGTGCCAGCAGCTTAGGCCCCCCTTCCGAAGCCTCTGGAAACACCATATATTTT. It codes for CASSLGPPSEASGNTIYF.

This clone was observed once. The chain employs TRBV10-3 and TRBJ2-5, with 7 bases fitting TRBD1. CDR3 length: 14 residues. Germline loops: CDR1 ENHRY, CDR2 SYGVKD. Trimming removed 3 bases from V and 5 bases from J; junction bases left unmatched: 6. The DNA of the CDR3 is TGTGCCATCAGTGAACAGGGGTCAGACGAGACCCAGTACTTC. Protein product: CAISEQGSDETQYF.